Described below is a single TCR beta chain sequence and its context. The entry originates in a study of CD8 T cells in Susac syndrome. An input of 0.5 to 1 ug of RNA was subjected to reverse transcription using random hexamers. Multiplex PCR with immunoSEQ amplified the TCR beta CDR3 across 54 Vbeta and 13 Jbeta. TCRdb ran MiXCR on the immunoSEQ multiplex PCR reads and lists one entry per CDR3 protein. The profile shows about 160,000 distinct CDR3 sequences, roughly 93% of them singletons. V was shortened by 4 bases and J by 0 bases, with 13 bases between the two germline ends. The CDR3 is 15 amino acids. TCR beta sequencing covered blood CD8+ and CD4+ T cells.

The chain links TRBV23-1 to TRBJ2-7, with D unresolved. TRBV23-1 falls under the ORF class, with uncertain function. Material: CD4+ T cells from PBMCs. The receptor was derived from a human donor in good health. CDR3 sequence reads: CASSPTPESSYEQYF. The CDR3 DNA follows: TGCGCCAGCAGTCCTACTCCGGAAAGCTCCTACGAGCAGTACTTC.